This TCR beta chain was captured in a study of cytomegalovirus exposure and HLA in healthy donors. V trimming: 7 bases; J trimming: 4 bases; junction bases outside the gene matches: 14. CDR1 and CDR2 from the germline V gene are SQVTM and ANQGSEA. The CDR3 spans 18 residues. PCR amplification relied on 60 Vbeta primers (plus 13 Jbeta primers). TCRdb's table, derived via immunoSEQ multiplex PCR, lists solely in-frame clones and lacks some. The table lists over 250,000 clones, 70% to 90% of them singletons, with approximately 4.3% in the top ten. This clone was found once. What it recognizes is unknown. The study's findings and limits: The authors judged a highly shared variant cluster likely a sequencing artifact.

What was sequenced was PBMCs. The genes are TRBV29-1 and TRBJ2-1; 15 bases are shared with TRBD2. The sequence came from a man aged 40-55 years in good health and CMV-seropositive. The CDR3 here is CSAEGLAGGLTLYNEQFF. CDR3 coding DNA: TGCAGCGCTGAGGGACTAGCGGGAGGTTTAACCCTATACAATGAGCAGTTCTTC.